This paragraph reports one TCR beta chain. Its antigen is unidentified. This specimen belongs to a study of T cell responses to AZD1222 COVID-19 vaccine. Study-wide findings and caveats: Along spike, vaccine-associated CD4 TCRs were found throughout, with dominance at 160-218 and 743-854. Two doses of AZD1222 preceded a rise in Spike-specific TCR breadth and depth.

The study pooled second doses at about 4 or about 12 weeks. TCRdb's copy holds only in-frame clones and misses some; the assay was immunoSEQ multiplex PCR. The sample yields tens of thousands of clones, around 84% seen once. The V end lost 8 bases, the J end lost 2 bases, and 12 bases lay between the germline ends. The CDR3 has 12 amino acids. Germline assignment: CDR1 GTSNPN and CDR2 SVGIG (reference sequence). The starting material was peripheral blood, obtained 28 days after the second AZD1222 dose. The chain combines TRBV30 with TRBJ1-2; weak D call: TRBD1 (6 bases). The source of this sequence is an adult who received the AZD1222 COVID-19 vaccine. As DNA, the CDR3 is TGTGCCGTCGCCGGGACAAACTATGGCTACACCTTC. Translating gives CAVAGTNYGYTF.